The text below deals with one TCR beta chain. The table came from immunoSEQ multiplex PCR; TCRdb's copy has only in-frame clones and leaves some out. Of roughly 280,000 clones in the sample, approximately 89% were seen once. Germline V CDR1 and CDR2: ENHRY, SYGVKD. The V gene lost 4 bases and the J gene lost 6 bases, with 13 bases spanning the gap. The CDR3 spans 13 residues. These data are taken from a study of blood T cell repertoires in COVID-19. The overall study: Specimens from acute and convalescent COVID-19 originated in the United States, Italy and Spain.

Ages ranged from about 18 to 89 years, with residence in 20 to 30 US areas. Recovered Cohort 3 donors showed two negative PCRs, clearance, or symptom resolution. The source material was PBMCs or T cells enriched from blood (not recorded which). The sequence was collected from an older woman who had recovered from COVID-19. The chain combines TRBV10-3 with TRBJ2-7, with D perhaps matching TRBD1 (6 bases). CDR3 coding DNA: TGTGCCATCAGTGGTGAACAGGGTCTCGAGCAGTACTTC. It yields the protein CAISGEQGLEQYF.